A selection of T cell receptor beta chains follows, all from one sample in a study of spatial heterogeneity in lung cancer. Using its own MiXCR run on the 5' RACE reads, TCRdb lists one record per CDR3 protein. This table holds about 45,000 distinct CDR3 sequences, under 25% found once. Material: PBMCs, obtained at follow-up. The receptors were sampled from a female donor with early-stage non-small cell lung cancer. CDR3s include the opening cysteine and the closing phenylalanine or tryptophan. The D gene is left open where the match is weak. A clone size is listed for some rows: how often the clone was seen (once, few, many), or a class if it is expanded.

clone_size	j_call	v_call	d_call	cdr3_aa	cdr3_nt
NA	TRBJ2-6	TRBV28	TRBD1	CASATGGSGANVLTF	TGTGCCAGCGCTACAGGGGGCTCTGGGGCCAACGTCCTGACTTTC
many	TRBJ2-1	TRBV29-1	TRBD2	CSVVGGRAANEQFF	TGCAGCGTTGTCGGCGGGAGGGCCGCGAATGAGCAGTTCTTC
NA	TRBJ1-2	TRBV29-1	TRBD1	CSVAFGTVDGYTF	TGCAGCGTTGCCTTCGGGACAGTAGATGGCTACACCTTC
NA	TRBJ1-2	TRBV19	NA	CASQPDSYGYTF	TGTGCCAGCCAACCGGACAGCTATGGCTACACCTTC
NA	TRBJ1-2	TRBV12-3/TRBV12-4	TRBD1	CASSLAGQGGYGYTF	TGTGCCAGCAGTTTAGCGGGACAGGGGGGCTATGGCTACACCTTC
few	TRBJ2-1	TRBV2	NA	CASSERSVQNEQFF	TGTGCCAGCAGTGAAAGGTCAGTTCAGAATGAGCAGTTCTTC
NA	TRBJ2-2	TRBV7-9	TRBD1	CASSPGQATGELFF	TGTGCCAGCAGCCCTGGACAGGCGACCGGGGAGCTGTTTTTT
many	TRBJ1-2	TRBV7-8	NA	CASSFPWGWYGYTF	TGTGCCAGCAGCTTTCCGTGGGGCTGGTATGGCTACACCTTC
many	TRBJ2-5	TRBV7-9	TRBD2	CASSSSSGGRETQYF	TGTGCCAGCAGCTCCTCTAGCGGGGGGAGAGAGACCCAGTACTTC
NA	TRBJ2-5	TRBV20-1	NA	CSARDPLLSETQYF	TGCAGTGCTAGAGATCCCCTCTTATCGGAGACCCAGTACTTC
NA	TRBJ2-1	TRBV3-1	TRBD1	CASSQGQGQDEQFF	TGTGCCAGCAGCCAAGGACAGGGGCAGGATGAGCAGTTCTTC
many	TRBJ2-3	TRBV9	NA	CASSVAGSTDTQYF	TGTGCCAGCAGCGTTGCGGGAAGCACAGATACGCAGTATTTT
few	TRBJ2-1	TRBV19	NA	CASNQAGLNEQFF	TGTGCCAGTAACCAGGCGGGATTAAATGAGCAGTTCTTC
NA	TRBJ1-2	TRBV28	NA	CASSPPDSNGYTF	TGTGCCAGCAGTCCTCCGGACAGTAATGGCTACACCTTC
few	TRBJ1-5	TRBV11-2	NA	CASSLDAGQPQHF	TGTGCCAGCAGCTTAGATGCAGGTCAGCCCCAGCATTTT
NA	TRBJ1-1	TRBV12-3/TRBV12-4	NA	CASRTGSNTEAFF	TGTGCCAGCAGAACAGGGTCGAACACTGAAGCTTTCTTT
many	TRBJ1-1	TRBV3-1	NA	CASSHNPDVIVAFF	TGTGCCAGCAGCCACAACCCTGACGTAATTGTGGCTTTCTTT
many	TRBJ2-1	TRBV12-3/TRBV12-4	NA	CASSGPGSGEQFF	TGTGCCAGCAGTGGCCCGGGTAGCGGTGAGCAGTTCTTC